The entry that follows covers one T cell receptor (beta chain) sequence. These data come from a study of blood T cell repertoires in COVID-19. Study information: The samples span acute and convalescent COVID-19 from the United States, Italy and Spain. T cells, B-cell-depleted T cells, or PBMCs provided the cDNA or gDNA that served as material.

TCRdb's table, derived via immunoSEQ multiplex PCR, lists solely in-frame clones and lacks some. The sample gives roughly 39,000 clones, 85% to 90% of which show up once; roughly 8.1% is in the top ten. This CDR3 contains 13 residues. The V end lost 2 bases, the J end lost 5 bases, and 9 bases lay between the germline ends. The germline V gene has CDR1 SGHDN and CDR2 FVKESK. The sequenced sample was peripheral blood. The V gene is TRBV14, the J gene TRBJ1-2; D gene unclear. This sequence was found in a man aged 25-45 years with active or convalescent COVID-19. The CDR3, as DNA: TGTGCCAGCAGCCAATCCACCACTTATGGCTACACCTTC. The encoded protein is CASSQSTTYGYTF.